This TCR beta chain was sequenced for a study of cytotoxic CD8 clonotypes in ibrutinib-treated CLL. Overall study context: Among patients, around 25 responded partially and 2 completely; about 14 then stayed remitted and some twelve progressed after median roughly 68 months.

There are 15 residues in the CDR3. V lost 3 bases and J lost 0, with 12 bases in between. The germline CDR1 and CDR2 sequences are MDHEN and SYDVKM. With respect to this clone: Antigen specificity is unknown.

Depths of 1 in 200,000 to 1 in 1 million T cells were the sequencing target. Measured with immunoSEQ multiplex PCR; TCRdb has only the in-frame clones, and not every one. The sample consists of 200,000 to 250,000 clones, 60% to 80% of them appearing once. Study-wide findings and caveats: Whereas clonality rose at ibrutinib response, it declined toward baseline at progression. The study found public clonotypes uncommon, contracting or stable on treatment.

This clonotype was obtained from a human donor with chronic lymphocytic leukemia. This chain uses TRBV28 with TRBJ2-7, with D possibly called TRBD1 or TRBD2 (7 bases each). Sequencing used PBMCs, obtained after 12 months of ibrutinib treatment. CDR3 in amino acids: CASSLGGDSSYEQYF. As DNA, the CDR3 is TGTGCCAGCAGTTTGGGGGGGGACAGCTCCTACGAGCAGTACTTC.